Sequencing of this T cell receptor beta chain was carried out in a study of blood T cell repertoires in COVID-19. Overall study: Researchers got acute and convalescent COVID-19 samples from the United States, Italy and Spain. From T cells, B-cell-depleted T cells, or PBMCs came the material, which was cDNA or gDNA.

The protocol was immunoSEQ multiplex PCR, while the TCRdb copy is restricted to in-frame clones and leaves out a portion. The top ten hold about 4% of the sample, which has roughly 130,000 clones, roughly nine tenths seen once. The V gene lost 2 bases and the J gene lost 1 base, with 11 bases spanning the gap. CDR1 and CDR2 (germline): MNHEY, SVGAGI. This CDR3 is built from 15 residues. The receptor's source is a man aged 50-60 years with active COVID-19. The sample comprised peripheral blood. The chain employs TRBV6-5 and TRBJ1-1, with D maybe TRBD1 (6 bases). Here the CDR3 reads CASSYDRWGNTEAFF. The CDR3 region has the DNA TGTGCCAGCAGTTACGACAGGTGGGGGAACACTGAAGCTTTCTTT.